The rows below give T cell receptor beta chains drawn from one sample of a study of blood T cell repertoires in COVID-19. Clones were read by immunoSEQ multiplex PCR, and TCRdb kept only the in-frame ones, dropping some. Here the sample spans over 75,000 clones, approximately 87% being singletons. The sample comprised peripheral blood. These receptors were obtained from a human donor with active COVID-19. The donor label of this sample is uncertain. CDR3s include the opening cysteine and the closing phenylalanine or tryptophan. The D gene is left open where the match is weak. Size is stated for part of the rows, as once, few or many counts, or as a class when the clone is expanded.

d_gene: NA; v_gene: TRBV21-1; len: 17; abundance: NA; j_gene: TRBJ1-6; CDR3nt: TGTGCCAGCAGCAAATGCGCGACAGGTGGCATCAGGACACCCCTCCACTTT; CDR3aa: CASSKCATGGIRTPLHF
d_gene: TRBD1; v_gene: TRBV7-6; len: 13; abundance: NA; j_gene: TRBJ1-2; CDR3nt: TGTGCCAGCAGCTACGGGACAGGATATGGCTACACCTTC; CDR3aa: CASSYGTGYGYTF
d_gene: TRBD2; v_gene: TRBV5-1; len: 18; abundance: NA; j_gene: TRBJ2-3; CDR3nt: TGCGCCAGCAGCTTGGCCCCCCACGGGCGGGGGGGCGCAGATACGCAGTATTTT; CDR3aa: CASSLAPHGRGGADTQYF
d_gene: NA; v_gene: TRBV28; len: 11; abundance: NA; j_gene: TRBJ2-7; CDR3nt: TGTGCCAGCAGTCCGAGCGTAAGGCAGTACTTC; CDR3aa: CASSPSVRQYF
d_gene: TRBD1; v_gene: TRBV2; len: 18; abundance: NA; j_gene: TRBJ1-1; CDR3nt: TGTGCCAGCAGTGTCCGATTAAGTCCCGGGACAGGGGTGACTGAAGCTTTCTTT; CDR3aa: CASSVRLSPGTGVTEAFF
d_gene: TRBD2; v_gene: TRBV5-4; len: 17; abundance: NA; j_gene: TRBJ2-5; CDR3nt: TGTGCCAGCAGTCCATCGGGACTAGCGGGGGGGCACGAGACCCAGTACTTC; CDR3aa: CASSPSGLAGGHETQYF
d_gene: TRBD2; v_gene: TRBV2; len: 16; abundance: NA; j_gene: TRBJ2-1; CDR3nt: TGTGCCAGCAGTGAAGACGGGCTAGCGGTTAGAGGAGAGCAGTTCTTC; CDR3aa: CASSEDGLAVRGEQFF
d_gene: NA; v_gene: TRBV6-2/TRBV6-3; len: 13; abundance: NA; j_gene: TRBJ1-5; CDR3nt: TGTGCCAGCAGTTTAGGGGGGGGTCAGCCCCAGCATTTT; CDR3aa: CASSLGGGQPQHF
d_gene: NA; v_gene: TRBV12-3/TRBV12-4; len: 12; abundance: NA; j_gene: TRBJ1-4; CDR3nt: TGTGCCAGCAGCCTACGAAATGAAAAACTGTTTTTT; CDR3aa: CASSLRNEKLFF
d_gene: TRBD2; v_gene: TRBV9; len: 14; abundance: NA; j_gene: TRBJ2-7; CDR3nt: TGTGCCAGCAGCGACGGGGGGTCCTCCTACGAGCAGTACTTC; CDR3aa: CASSDGGSSYEQYF
d_gene: NA; v_gene: TRBV20-1; len: 11; abundance: NA; j_gene: TRBJ2-5; CDR3nt: TGCAGTGCTAGAGTTGCGGAGACCCAGTACTTC; CDR3aa: CSARVAETQYF
d_gene: TRBD1; v_gene: TRBV7-9; len: 15; abundance: NA; j_gene: TRBJ1-2; CDR3nt: TGTGCCAGCAGGAGTCGGACAGGGCCTAACTATGGCTACACCTTC; CDR3aa: CASRSRTGPNYGYTF
d_gene: NA; v_gene: TRBV28; len: 17; abundance: NA; j_gene: TRBJ1-4; CDR3nt: TGTGCCAGCAGTACTAGTTGGACTCTTGCAACTAATGAAAAACTGTTTTTT; CDR3aa: CASSTSWTLATNEKLFF
d_gene: TRBD1; v_gene: TRBV12-3/TRBV12-4; len: 12; abundance: NA; j_gene: TRBJ1-5; CDR3nt: TGTGCCAGCAGCACAGGGGGACAGCCCCAGCATTTT; CDR3aa: CASSTGGQPQHF
d_gene: TRBD1; v_gene: TRBV2; len: 14; abundance: NA; j_gene: TRBJ1-2; CDR3nt: TGTGCCAGCAGACCGGGACAGGCTAACTATGGCTACACCTTC; CDR3aa: CASRPGQANYGYTF
d_gene: NA; v_gene: TRBV28; len: 14; abundance: NA; j_gene: TRBJ2-7; CDR3nt: NA; CDR3aa: CASSLWGRGTSRYF
d_gene: NA; v_gene: TRBV5-1; len: 16; abundance: NA; j_gene: TRBJ2-2; CDR3nt: TGCGCCAGCAGCTTTAGAACAGGGCCGTACGGCGGGGAGCTGTTTTTT; CDR3aa: CASSFRTGPYGGELFF
d_gene: TRBD2; v_gene: TRBV6-6; len: 15; abundance: NA; j_gene: TRBJ2-2; CDR3nt: TGTGCCAGCAGTTCTCGAGGGCGGGGGAGGAGGGAGCTGTTTTTT; CDR3aa: CASSSRGRGRRELFF
d_gene: TRBD1; v_gene: TRBV2; len: 16; abundance: NA; j_gene: TRBJ1-6; CDR3nt: TGTGCCAGCAAGGGCACCAGACAGGGGTCTAATTCACCCCTCCACTTT; CDR3aa: CASKGTRQGSNSPLHF
d_gene: TRBD1; v_gene: TRBV10-1; len: 15; abundance: NA; j_gene: TRBJ1-2; CDR3nt: TGCGCCAGCAGTGAGGGGACAGGGCTGGGCTATGGCTACACCTTC; CDR3aa: CASSEGTGLGYGYTF
d_gene: NA; v_gene: TRBV7-7; len: 17; abundance: NA; j_gene: TRBJ2-2; CDR3nt: TGTGCTAGCAGCTTAGACGTAGGCAGGACGAACACCGGGGAGCTGTTTTTT; CDR3aa: CASSLDVGRTNTGELFF
d_gene: TRBD2; v_gene: TRBV6-2/TRBV6-3; len: 20; abundance: once; j_gene: TRBJ2-3; CDR3nt: TGTGCCAGCAGTCCCCGTCTGGGGCGGGGGAGACCTGGGGGGACAGATACGCAGTATTTT; CDR3aa: CASSPRLGRGRPGGTDTQYF
d_gene: TRBD1; v_gene: TRBV7-8; len: 14; abundance: NA; j_gene: TRBJ2-5; CDR3nt: TGTGCCAGCAGCTTCATGGACAGGGTGGAGACCCAGTACTTC; CDR3aa: CASSFMDRVETQYF
d_gene: NA; v_gene: TRBV18; len: 15; abundance: NA; j_gene: TRBJ2-1; CDR3nt: TGTGCCAGCTCACCACCTCAGCAGGTGAAGAATGAGCAGTTCTTC; CDR3aa: CASSPPQQVKNEQFF
d_gene: NA; v_gene: TRBV5-4; len: 14; abundance: NA; j_gene: TRBJ1-5; CDR3nt: TGTGCCAGCAGCTTGGGTGGGGGCGGGCAGCCCCAGCATTTT; CDR3aa: CASSLGGGGQPQHF
d_gene: TRBD1; v_gene: TRBV11-2; len: 19; abundance: once; j_gene: TRBJ1-2; CDR3nt: TGTGCCAGCAGCTTAGGTTACCGGGACAGGAGACTGGAATCCTATGGCTACACCTTC; CDR3aa: CASSLGYRDRRLESYGYTF
d_gene: TRBD1; v_gene: TRBV7-2; len: 15; abundance: once; j_gene: TRBJ2-1; CDR3nt: TGTGCCAGCAGCTCTGGACAGGTTTCCTACAATGAGCAGTTCTTC; CDR3aa: CASSSGQVSYNEQFF
d_gene: TRBD2; v_gene: TRBV7-7; len: 14; abundance: NA; j_gene: TRBJ2-5; CDR3nt: TGTGCCAGCAGCTCGGGACTAGCTGAGGAGACCCAGTACTTC; CDR3aa: CASSSGLAEETQYF
d_gene: NA; v_gene: TRBV28; len: 14; abundance: few; j_gene: TRBJ2-7; CDR3nt: TGTGCCAGCAAGCCCGCAGGGATGCGATACGAGCAGTACTTC; CDR3aa: CASKPAGMRYEQYF
d_gene: TRBD2; v_gene: TRBV7-3; len: 17; abundance: NA; j_gene: TRBJ2-1; CDR3nt: TGTGCCAGCAGCTTAATAGGTAGCGGGGGGTCCTACAATGAGCAGTTCTTC; CDR3aa: CASSLIGSGGSYNEQFF
d_gene: TRBD1; v_gene: TRBV2; len: 14; abundance: NA; j_gene: TRBJ1-4; CDR3nt: TGTGCCAGCAGCCAGGACAGGGGTTGGGAAAAACTGTTTTTT; CDR3aa: CASSQDRGWEKLFF
d_gene: NA; v_gene: TRBV10-1; len: 15; abundance: few; j_gene: TRBJ2-1; CDR3nt: TGCGCCAGCAGTGAAGGCGGGTCGTCCTACAATGAGCAGTTCTTC; CDR3aa: CASSEGGSSYNEQFF
d_gene: TRBD1; v_gene: TRBV5-6; len: 15; abundance: NA; j_gene: TRBJ2-1; CDR3nt: TGTGCCAGCAGCGAGCCGGGACAGGGTCTCAATGAGCAGTTCTTC; CDR3aa: CASSEPGQGLNEQFF
d_gene: TRBD1; v_gene: TRBV5-4; len: 16; abundance: few; j_gene: TRBJ2-5; CDR3nt: TGTGCCAGCAGCCCGTGGACGGGACAGGGGAGCGAGACCCAGTACTTC; CDR3aa: CASSPWTGQGSETQYF
d_gene: TRBD2; v_gene: TRBV10-3; len: 15; abundance: once; j_gene: TRBJ2-5; CDR3nt: TGTGCCATCAGTGACGGGGGGGACCCGAGGGAGACCCAGTACTTC; CDR3aa: CAISDGGDPRETQYF
d_gene: NA; v_gene: TRBV7-8; len: 15; abundance: NA; j_gene: TRBJ2-5; CDR3nt: TGTGCCAGCAGCTTAGGGGGAGGCATCCAAGAGACCCAGTACTTC; CDR3aa: CASSLGGGIQETQYF
d_gene: NA; v_gene: TRBV27; len: 13; abundance: NA; j_gene: TRBJ1-3; CDR3nt: TGTGCCACGGGAGCGAACTCTGGAAACACCATATATTTT; CDR3aa: CATGANSGNTIYF
d_gene: NA; v_gene: TRBV7-9; len: 14; abundance: once; j_gene: TRBJ1-5; CDR3nt: TGTGCCAGCAGCCCCGGGACACAAAATCAGCCCCAGCATTTT; CDR3aa: CASSPGTQNQPQHF
d_gene: TRBD2; v_gene: TRBV15; len: 18; abundance: NA; j_gene: TRBJ2-3; CDR3nt: TGTGCCACCAGCCGACTTGGGACTAGCGGGGGGGAAACAGATACGCAGTATTTT; CDR3aa: CATSRLGTSGGETDTQYF
d_gene: NA; v_gene: TRBV5-1; len: 15; abundance: once; j_gene: TRBJ2-3; CDR3nt: TGCGCCAGCAGCTTGGGTGCCCTAGGCACAGATACGCAGTATTTT; CDR3aa: CASSLGALGTDTQYF
d_gene: TRBD1; v_gene: TRBV7-8; len: 15; abundance: NA; j_gene: TRBJ2-3; CDR3nt: TGTGCCAGCGGCCGGGACAGCTCTAGCACAGATACGCAGTATTTT; CDR3aa: CASGRDSSSTDTQYF
d_gene: NA; v_gene: TRBV6-5; len: 16; abundance: NA; j_gene: TRBJ1-2; CDR3nt: TGTGCCAGCAGTTACTCTCCTCAGACAGCTAGCTATGGCTACACCTTC; CDR3aa: CASSYSPQTASYGYTF
d_gene: NA; v_gene: TRBV5-1; len: 14; abundance: NA; j_gene: TRBJ2-1; CDR3nt: TGCGCCAGCAGGTTGCAGGGGTTGCTCAATGAGCAGTTCTTC; CDR3aa: CASRLQGLLNEQFF
d_gene: NA; v_gene: TRBV7-6; len: 16; abundance: once; j_gene: TRBJ1-6; CDR3nt: TGTGCCAGCAGCTTAGGCCTTTCGGGGGGTAATTCACCCCTCCACTTT; CDR3aa: CASSLGLSGGNSPLHF
d_gene: NA; v_gene: TRBV5-5; len: 13; abundance: NA; j_gene: TRBJ2-7; CDR3nt: TGTGCCAGCAGACAGGACGGATCCTACGAGCAGTACTTC; CDR3aa: CASRQDGSYEQYF
d_gene: NA; v_gene: TRBV9; len: 15; abundance: NA; j_gene: TRBJ2-2; CDR3nt: TGTGCCAGCAGTCCAGGGGGACTAGTCTTCGGGGAGCTGTTTTTT; CDR3aa: CASSPGGLVFGELFF
d_gene: NA; v_gene: TRBV7-8; len: 14; abundance: NA; j_gene: TRBJ2-7; CDR3nt: TGTGCCAGCAGCTCGCAGGGCGTTACCTACGAGCAGTACTTC; CDR3aa: CASSSQGVTYEQYF
d_gene: NA; v_gene: TRBV4-3; len: 13; abundance: once; j_gene: TRBJ2-7; CDR3nt: TGCGCCAGCAGCCAAGGGGGCCTCTACGAGCAGTACTTC; CDR3aa: CASSQGGLYEQYF
d_gene: TRBD1; v_gene: TRBV9; len: 14; abundance: NA; j_gene: TRBJ2-7; CDR3nt: TGTGCCAGCAGCACAGGTGACAGGGTCGGGGAGCAGTACTTC; CDR3aa: CASSTGDRVGEQYF
d_gene: TRBD1; v_gene: TRBV5-1; len: 14; abundance: NA; j_gene: TRBJ1-3; CDR3nt: TGCGCCAGCAGCTTGGACAGGGGCGGAAACACCATATATTTT; CDR3aa: CASSLDRGGNTIYF
d_gene: TRBD1; v_gene: TRBV10-1; len: 14; abundance: NA; j_gene: TRBJ2-1; CDR3nt: TGCGCCAGCAGTTGGACAGGGCAGTACAATGAGCAGTTCTTC; CDR3aa: CASSWTGQYNEQFF
d_gene: NA; v_gene: TRBV7-9; len: 13; abundance: few; j_gene: TRBJ1-2; CDR3nt: TGTGCCAGCAGCTTAGACTTTAAGAGGGGCTACACCTTC; CDR3aa: CASSLDFKRGYTF
d_gene: NA; v_gene: TRBV7-9; len: 15; abundance: NA; j_gene: TRBJ2-5; CDR3nt: TGTGCCAGCAGCCACCGCGGGGTGAATCAAGAGACCCAGTACTTC; CDR3aa: CASSHRGVNQETQYF
d_gene: NA; v_gene: TRBV30; len: 13; abundance: once; j_gene: TRBJ1-6; CDR3nt: TGTGCCTGGAGCGGACAGATTGTCTCACCCCTCCACTTT; CDR3aa: CAWSGQIVSPLHF